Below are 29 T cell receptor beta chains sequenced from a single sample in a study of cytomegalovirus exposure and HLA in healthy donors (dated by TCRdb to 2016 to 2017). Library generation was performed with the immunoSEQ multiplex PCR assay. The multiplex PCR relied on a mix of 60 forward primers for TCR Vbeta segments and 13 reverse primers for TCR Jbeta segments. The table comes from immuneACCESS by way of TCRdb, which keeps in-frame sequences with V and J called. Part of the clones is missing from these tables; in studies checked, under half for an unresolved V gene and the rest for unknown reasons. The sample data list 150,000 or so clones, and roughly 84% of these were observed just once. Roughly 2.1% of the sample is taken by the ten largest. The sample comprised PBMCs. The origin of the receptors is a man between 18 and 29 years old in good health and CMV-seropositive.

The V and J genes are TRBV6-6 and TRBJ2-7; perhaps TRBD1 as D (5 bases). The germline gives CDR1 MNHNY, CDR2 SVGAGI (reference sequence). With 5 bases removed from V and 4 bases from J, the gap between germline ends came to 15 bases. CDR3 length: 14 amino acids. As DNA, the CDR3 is TGTGCCAGCAGTCTAGGCCAGGGTGGGTACGAGCAGTACTTC. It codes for CASSLGQGGYEQYF.

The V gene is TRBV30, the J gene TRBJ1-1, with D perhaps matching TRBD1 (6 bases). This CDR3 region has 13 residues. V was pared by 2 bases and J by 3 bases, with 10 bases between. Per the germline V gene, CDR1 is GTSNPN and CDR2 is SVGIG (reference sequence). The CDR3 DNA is TGTGCCTGGAGTTTAGGGGGGGACACTGAAGCTTTCTTT. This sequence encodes CAWSLGGDTEAFF. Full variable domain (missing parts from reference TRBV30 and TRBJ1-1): SQTIHQWPATLVQPVGSPLSLECTVEGTSNPNLYWYRQAAGRGLQLLFYSVGIGQISSEVPQNLSASRPQDRQFILSSKKLLLSDSGFYLCAWSLGGDTEAFFGQGTRLTVV.

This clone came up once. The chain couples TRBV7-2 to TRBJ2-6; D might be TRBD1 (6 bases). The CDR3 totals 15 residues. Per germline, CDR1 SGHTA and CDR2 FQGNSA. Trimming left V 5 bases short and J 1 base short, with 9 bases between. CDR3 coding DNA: TGTGCCAGCAGCAACACAGGGTCTGGGGCCAACGTCCTGACTTTC. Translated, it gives CASSNTGSGANVLTF.

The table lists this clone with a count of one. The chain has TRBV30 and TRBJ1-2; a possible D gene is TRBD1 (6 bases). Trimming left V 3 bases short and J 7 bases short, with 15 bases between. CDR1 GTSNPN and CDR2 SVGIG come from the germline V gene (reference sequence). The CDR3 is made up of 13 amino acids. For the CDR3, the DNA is TGTGCCTGGAGCACAACAGGGCCCAGTGGCTACACCTTC. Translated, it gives CAWSTTGPSGYTF.

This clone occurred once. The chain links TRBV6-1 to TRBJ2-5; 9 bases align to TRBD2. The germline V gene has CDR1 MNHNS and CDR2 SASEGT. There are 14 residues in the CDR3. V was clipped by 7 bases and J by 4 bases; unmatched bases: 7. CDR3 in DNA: TGTGCCAGCACACGGCGGGGGGGCGGAGAGACCCAGTACTTC. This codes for CASTRRGGGETQYF.

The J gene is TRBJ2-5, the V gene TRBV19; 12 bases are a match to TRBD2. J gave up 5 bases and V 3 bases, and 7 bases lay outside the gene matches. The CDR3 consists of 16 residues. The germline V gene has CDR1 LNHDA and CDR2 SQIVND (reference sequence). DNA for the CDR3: TGTGCCAGTAGTATCTCGGCTAGCGGGGGGGCCGAGACCCAGTACTTC. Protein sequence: CASSISASGGAETQYF.

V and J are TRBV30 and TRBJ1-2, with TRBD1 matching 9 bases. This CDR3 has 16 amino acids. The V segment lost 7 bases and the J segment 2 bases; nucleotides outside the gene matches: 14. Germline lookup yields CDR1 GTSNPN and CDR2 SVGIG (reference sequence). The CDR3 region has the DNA TGTGCCTCCTCTCTAATACCGGGACAGGGAAACTATGGCTACACCTTC. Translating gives CASSLIPGQGNYGYTF.

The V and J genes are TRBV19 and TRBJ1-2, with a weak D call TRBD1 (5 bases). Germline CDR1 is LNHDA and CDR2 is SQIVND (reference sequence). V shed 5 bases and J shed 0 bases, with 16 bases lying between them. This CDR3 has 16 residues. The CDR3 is CASSPSGTQANYGYTF. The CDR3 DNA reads TGTGCCAGTAGTCCCTCCGGGACTCAAGCTAACTATGGCTACACCTTC. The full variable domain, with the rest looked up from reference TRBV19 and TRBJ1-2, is DGGITQSPKYLFRKEGQNVTLSCEQNLNHDAMYWYRQDPGQGLRLIYYSQIVNDFQKGDIAEGYSVSREKKESFPLTVTSAQKNPTAFYLCASSPSGTQANYGYTFGSGTRLTVV.

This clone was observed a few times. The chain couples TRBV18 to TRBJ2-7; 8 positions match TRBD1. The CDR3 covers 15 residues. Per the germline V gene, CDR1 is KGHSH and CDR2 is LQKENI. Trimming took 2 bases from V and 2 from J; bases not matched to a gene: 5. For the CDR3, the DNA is TGTGCCAGCTCACCAGGCAGGGGGCGAACCTACGAGCAGTACTTC. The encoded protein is CASSPGRGRTYEQYF.

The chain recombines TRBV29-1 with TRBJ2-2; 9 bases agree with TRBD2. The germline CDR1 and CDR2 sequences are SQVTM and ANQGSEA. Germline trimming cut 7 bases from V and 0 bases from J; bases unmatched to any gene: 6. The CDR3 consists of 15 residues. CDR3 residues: CSALAGATNTGELFF. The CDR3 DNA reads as TGCAGCGCCTTAGCGGGGGCCACGAACACCGGGGAGCTGTTTTTT.

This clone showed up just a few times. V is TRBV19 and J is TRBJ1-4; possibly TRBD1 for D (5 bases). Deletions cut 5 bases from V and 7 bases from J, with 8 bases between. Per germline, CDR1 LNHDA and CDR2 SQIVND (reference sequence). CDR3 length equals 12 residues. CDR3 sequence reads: CASSVGGEKLFF. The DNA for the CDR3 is TGTGCCAGTAGTGTCGGGGGTGAAAAACTGTTTTTT.

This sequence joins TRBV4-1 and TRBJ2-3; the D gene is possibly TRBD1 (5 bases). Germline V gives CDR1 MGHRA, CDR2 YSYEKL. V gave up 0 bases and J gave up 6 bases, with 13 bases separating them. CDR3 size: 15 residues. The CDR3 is CASSQDYRRADTQYF. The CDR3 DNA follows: TGCGCCAGCAGCCAAGATTATCGCAGGGCCGATACGCAGTATTTT.

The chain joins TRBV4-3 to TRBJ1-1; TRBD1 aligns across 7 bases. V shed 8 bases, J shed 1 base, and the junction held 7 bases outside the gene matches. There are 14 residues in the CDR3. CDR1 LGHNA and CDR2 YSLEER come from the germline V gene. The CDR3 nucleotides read TGCGCCAGCGCAACGGGACAGACGAACACTGAAGCTTTCTTT. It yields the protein CASATGQTNTEAFF.

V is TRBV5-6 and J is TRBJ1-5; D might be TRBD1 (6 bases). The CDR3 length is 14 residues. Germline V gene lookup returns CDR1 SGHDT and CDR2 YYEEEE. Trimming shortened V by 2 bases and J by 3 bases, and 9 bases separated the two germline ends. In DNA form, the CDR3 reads TGTGCCAGCAGCTTACAGGGTTCCAATCAGCCCCAGCATTTT. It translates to CASSLQGSNQPQHF.

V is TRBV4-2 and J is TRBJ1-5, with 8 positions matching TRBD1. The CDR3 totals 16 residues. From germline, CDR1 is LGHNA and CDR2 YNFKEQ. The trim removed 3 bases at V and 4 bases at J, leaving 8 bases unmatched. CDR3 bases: TGTGCCAGCAGCCAGGCCCGGGACAGGATAAATCAGCCCCAGCATTTT. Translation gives CASSQARDRINQPQHF.

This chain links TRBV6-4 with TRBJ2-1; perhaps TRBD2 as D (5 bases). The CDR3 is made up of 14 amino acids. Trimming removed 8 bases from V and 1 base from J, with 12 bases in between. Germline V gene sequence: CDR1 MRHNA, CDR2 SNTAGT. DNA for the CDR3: TGTGCCAGCGGGAACGGAGGTTCCTACAATGAGCAGTTCTTC. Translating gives CASGNGGSYNEQFF.

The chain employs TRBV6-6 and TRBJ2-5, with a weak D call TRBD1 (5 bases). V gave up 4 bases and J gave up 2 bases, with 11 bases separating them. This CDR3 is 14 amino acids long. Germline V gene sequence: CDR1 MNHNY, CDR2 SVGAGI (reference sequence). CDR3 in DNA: TGTGCCAGCAGTTCGTCGGACAAGCAAGAGACCCAGTACTTC. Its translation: CASSSSDKQETQYF.

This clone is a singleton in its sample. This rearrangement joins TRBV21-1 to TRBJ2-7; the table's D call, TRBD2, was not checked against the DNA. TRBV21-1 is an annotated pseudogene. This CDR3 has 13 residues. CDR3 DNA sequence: TGTGCCAGCAGCATACTAGCGGGGTACGAGCAGTACTTC. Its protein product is CASSILAGYEQYF.

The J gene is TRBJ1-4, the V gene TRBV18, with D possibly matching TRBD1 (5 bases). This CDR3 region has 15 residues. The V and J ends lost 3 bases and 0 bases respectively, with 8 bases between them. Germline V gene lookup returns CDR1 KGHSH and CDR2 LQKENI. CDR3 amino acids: CASSPGGATNEKLFF. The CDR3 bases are TGTGCCAGCTCACCCGGGGGAGCAACTAATGAAAAACTGTTTTTT.

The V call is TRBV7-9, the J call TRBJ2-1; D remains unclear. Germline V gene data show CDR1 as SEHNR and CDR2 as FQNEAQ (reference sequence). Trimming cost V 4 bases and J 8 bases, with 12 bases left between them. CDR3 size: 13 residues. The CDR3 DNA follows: TGTGCCAGCAGCTCTGGTTTGCGTGATGAGCAGTTCTTC. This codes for CASSSGLRDEQFF.

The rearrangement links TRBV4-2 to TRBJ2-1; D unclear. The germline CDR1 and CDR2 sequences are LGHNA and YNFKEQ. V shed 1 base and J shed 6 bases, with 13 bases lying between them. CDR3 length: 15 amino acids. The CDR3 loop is CASSQVLDIANEQFF. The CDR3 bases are TGTGCCAGCAGCCAAGTTCTAGATATTGCCAATGAGCAGTTCTTC.

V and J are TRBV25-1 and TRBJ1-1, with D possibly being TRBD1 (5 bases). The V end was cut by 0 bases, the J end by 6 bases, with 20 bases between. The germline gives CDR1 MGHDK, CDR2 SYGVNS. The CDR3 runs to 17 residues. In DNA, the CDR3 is TGTGCCAGCAGTGAATATAACTCCAATTCAGGGATCCCTGAAGCTTTCTTT. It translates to CASSEYNSNSGIPEAFF.

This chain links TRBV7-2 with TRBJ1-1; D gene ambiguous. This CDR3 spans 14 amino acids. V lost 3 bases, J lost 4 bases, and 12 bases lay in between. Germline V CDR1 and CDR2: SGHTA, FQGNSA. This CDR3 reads CASSFVGSGTEAFF. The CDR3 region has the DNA TGTGCCAGCAGCTTTGTGGGGAGCGGCACTGAAGCTTTCTTT.

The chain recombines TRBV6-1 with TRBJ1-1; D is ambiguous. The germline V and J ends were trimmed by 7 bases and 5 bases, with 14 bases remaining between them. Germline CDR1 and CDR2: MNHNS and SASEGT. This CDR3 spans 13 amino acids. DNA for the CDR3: TGTGCCAGCACCTTAACCGGAGGGACTGAAGCTTTCTTT. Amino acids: CASTLTGGTEAFF.

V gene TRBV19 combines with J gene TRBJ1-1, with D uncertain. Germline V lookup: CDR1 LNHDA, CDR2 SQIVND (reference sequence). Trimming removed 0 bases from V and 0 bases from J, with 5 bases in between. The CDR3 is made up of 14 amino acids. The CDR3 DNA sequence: TGTGCCAGTAGTATAGATACGGTGAACACTGAAGCTTTCTTT. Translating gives CASSIDTVNTEAFF.

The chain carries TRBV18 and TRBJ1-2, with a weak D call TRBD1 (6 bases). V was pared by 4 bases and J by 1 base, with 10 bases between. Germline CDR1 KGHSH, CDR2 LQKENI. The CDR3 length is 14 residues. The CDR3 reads CASSQADSNYGYTF. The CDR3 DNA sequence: TGTGCCAGCTCACAGGCGGACAGTAACTATGGCTACACCTTC.

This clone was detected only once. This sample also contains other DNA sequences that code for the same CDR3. The DNA for the CDR3 is TGTGCCACCAGCAGTATTTCCTACGGGACAGAATCTTATGGCTACACCTTC. Translating gives CATSSISYGTESYGYTF. This rearrangement joins TRBV15 to TRBJ1-2; 7 bases line up with TRBD1. The ends lost 3 bases at V and 5 bases at J; junction bases unmatched: 15. Looked up from germline, CDR1 is LNHNV and CDR2 is YYDKDF (reference sequence). This CDR3 has 17 residues.

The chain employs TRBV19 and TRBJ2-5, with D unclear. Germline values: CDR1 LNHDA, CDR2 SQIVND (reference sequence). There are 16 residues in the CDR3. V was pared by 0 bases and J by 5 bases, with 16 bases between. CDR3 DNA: TGTGCCAGTAGTATAGAAGCGAAAACCTCCCGGGAGACCCAGTACTTC. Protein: CASSIEAKTSRETQYF. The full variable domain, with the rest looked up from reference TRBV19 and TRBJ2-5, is DGGITQSPKYLFRKEGQNVTLSCEQNLNHDAMYWYRQDPGQGLRLIYYSQIVNDFQKGDIAEGYSVSREKKESFPLTVTSAQKNPTAFYLCASSIEAKTSRETQYFGPGTRLLVL.

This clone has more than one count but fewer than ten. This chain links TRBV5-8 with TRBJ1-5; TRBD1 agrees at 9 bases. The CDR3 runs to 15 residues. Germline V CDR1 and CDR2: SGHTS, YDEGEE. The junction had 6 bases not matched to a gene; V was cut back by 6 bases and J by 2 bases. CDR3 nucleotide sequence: TGTGCCAGCAACGTACAGGGGGCCGGCAATCAGCCCCAGCATTTT. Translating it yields CASNVQGAGNQPQHF.